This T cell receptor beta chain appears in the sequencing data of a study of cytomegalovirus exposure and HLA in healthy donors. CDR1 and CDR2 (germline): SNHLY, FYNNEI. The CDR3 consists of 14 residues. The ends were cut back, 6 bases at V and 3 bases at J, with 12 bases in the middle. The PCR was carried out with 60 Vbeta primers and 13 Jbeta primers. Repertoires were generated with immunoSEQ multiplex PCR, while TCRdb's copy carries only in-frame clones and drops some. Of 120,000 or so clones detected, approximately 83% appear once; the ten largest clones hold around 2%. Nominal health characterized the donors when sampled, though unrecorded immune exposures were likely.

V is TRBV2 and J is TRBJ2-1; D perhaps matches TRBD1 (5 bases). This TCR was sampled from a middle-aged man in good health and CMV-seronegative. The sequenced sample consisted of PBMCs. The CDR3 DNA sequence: TGTGCCAGCAGCGCAGGGTTCGGCTACAATGAGCAGTTCTTC. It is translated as CASSAGFGYNEQFF.